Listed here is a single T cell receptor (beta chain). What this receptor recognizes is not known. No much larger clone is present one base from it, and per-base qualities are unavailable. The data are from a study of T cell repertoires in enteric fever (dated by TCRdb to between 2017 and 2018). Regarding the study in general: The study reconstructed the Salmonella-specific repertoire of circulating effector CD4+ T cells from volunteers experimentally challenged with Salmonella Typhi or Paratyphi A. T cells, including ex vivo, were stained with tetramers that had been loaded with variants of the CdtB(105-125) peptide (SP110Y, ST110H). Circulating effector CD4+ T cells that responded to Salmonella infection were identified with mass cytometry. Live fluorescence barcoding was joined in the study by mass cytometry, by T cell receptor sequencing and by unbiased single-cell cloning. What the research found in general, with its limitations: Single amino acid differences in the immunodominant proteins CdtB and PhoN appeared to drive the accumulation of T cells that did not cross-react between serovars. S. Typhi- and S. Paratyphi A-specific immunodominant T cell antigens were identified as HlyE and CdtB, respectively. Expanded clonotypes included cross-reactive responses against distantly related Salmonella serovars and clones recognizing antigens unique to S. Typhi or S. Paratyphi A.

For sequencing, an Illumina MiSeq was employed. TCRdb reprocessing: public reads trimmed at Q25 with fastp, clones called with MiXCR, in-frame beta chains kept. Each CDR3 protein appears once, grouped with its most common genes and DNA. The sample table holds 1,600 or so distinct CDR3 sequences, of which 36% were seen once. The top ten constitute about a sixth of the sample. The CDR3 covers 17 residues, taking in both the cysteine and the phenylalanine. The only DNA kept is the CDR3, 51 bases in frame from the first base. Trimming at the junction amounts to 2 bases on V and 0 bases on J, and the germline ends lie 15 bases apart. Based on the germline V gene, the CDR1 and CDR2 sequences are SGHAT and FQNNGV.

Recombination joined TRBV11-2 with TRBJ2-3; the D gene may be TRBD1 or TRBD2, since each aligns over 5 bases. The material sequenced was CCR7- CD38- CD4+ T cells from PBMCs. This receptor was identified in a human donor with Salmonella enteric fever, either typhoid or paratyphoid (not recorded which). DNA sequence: TGTGCCAGCAGCTTACTTCCCAGGGACGGCAGCACAGATACGCAGTATTTT. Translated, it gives CASSLLPRDGSTDTQYF.